Listed below are T cell receptor beta chains from one sample, sequenced in a study of blood T cell repertoires in COVID-19. The data were produced by immunoSEQ multiplex PCR, yet TCRdb's version contains in-frame clones alone and is incomplete. The sample yields some 96,000 clones, around 88% seen once. Sequencing was performed on peripheral blood. The receptors come from a human donor in a cohort sampled during active COVID-19. Both conserved end residues are part of each CDR3. The D gene is left open where the match is weak. Some rows have no size entry. The others give once, few or many, or a class for an expanded clone.

>once|TRBV25-1|TRBD1|TRBJ2-7
CASSTPGQNYEQYF
TGTGCCAGCAGTACCCCGGGACAGAACTACGAGCAGTACTTC
>NA|TRBV7-2|TRBD1|TRBJ1-1
CASSPRQGSGTEAFF
TGTGCCAGCAGCCCGCGACAGGGCTCTGGCACTGAAGCTTTCTTT
>NA|TRBV6-5|TRBD1|TRBJ1-4
CASHRDRINEKLFF
TGTGCCAGTCACCGGGACAGGATTAATGAAAAACTGTTTTTT
>NA|TRBV20-1|NA|TRBJ2-5
CSAVVQETQYF
TGCAGTGCTGTAGTACAAGAGACCCAGTACTTC
>NA|TRBV19|TRBD2|TRBJ2-7
CASSRTGGSSYEQYF
TGTGCCAGTAGTAGAACAGGCGGGAGCTCCTACGAGCAGTACTTC
>NA|TRBV5-1|TRBD2|TRBJ2-3
CASSLGSGSQADTQYF
TGCGCCAGCAGCTTGGGAAGCGGGAGTCAAGCAGATACGCAGTATTTT
>NA|TRBV5-1|NA|TRBJ1-3
CASSPGGSGNTIYF
TGCGCCAGCAGCCCCGGGGGCTCTGGAAACACCATATATTTT
>NA|TRBV5-1|TRBD2|TRBJ2-2
CASSWTSGTNTGELFF
TGCGCCAGCAGCTGGACTAGCGGAACGAACACCGGGGAGCTGTTTTTT
>NA|TRBV6-5|NA|TRBJ2-7
CASSYSLSYEQYF
TGTGCCAGCAGTTACTCATTATCCTACGAGCAGTACTTC
>NA|TRBV4-3|NA|TRBJ2-1
CASSPKRLGADEQFF
TGCGCCAGCAGCCCCAAGAGATTGGGGGCTGATGAGCAGTTCTTC
>NA|TRBV7-2|TRBD2|TRBJ2-7
CASSSVGLAGEYEQYF
TGTGCCAGCAGCTCGGTGGGGCTAGCGGGTGAATACGAGCAGTACTTC
>NA|TRBV6-6|TRBD2|TRBJ2-7
CASSRKAGLAGGFGEQYF
TGTGCCAGCAGTCGGAAAGCGGGACTAGCGGGAGGGTTCGGCGAGCAGTACTTC
>NA|TRBV28|NA|TRBJ1-1
CASRVREPSNALNTEAFF
TGTGCCAGCAGGGTCCGGGAACCCTCCAACGCCCTGAACACTGAAGCTTTCTTT
>NA|TRBV19|NA|TRBJ2-1
CASSGLANNEQFF
TGTGCCAGTAGTGGGCTAGCCAACAATGAGCAGTTCTTC
>NA|TRBV7-2|TRBD1|TRBJ2-7
CASSQTGAEQYF
TGTGCCAGCAGTCAGACAGGGGCCGAGCAGTACTTC
>NA|TRBV12-3/TRBV12-4|NA|TRBJ1-2
CASSSAGYGYTF
TGTGCCAGCAGTTCGGCAGGCTATGGCTACACCTTC
>NA|TRBV30|NA|TRBJ1-2
CAWRRSGNSYGYTF
TGTGCCTGGAGGCGGTCGGGGAATTCCTATGGCTACACCTTC
>NA|TRBV5-1|TRBD2|TRBJ2-5
CASSSGLAGEAETQYF
TGCGCCAGCAGCTCGGGACTAGCGGGAGAAGCGGAGACCCAGTACTTC
>NA|TRBV5-1|NA|TRBJ2-3
CASSSWGGYSDTQYF
TGCGCCAGCAGCTCTTGGGGGGGCTATTCAGATACGCAGTATTTT
>NA|TRBV5-1|TRBD1|TRBJ2-5
CASSGGTGTTETQYF
TGCGCCAGCAGCGGGGGGACAGGGACGACGGAGACCCAGTACTTC
>few|TRBV30|NA|TRBJ1-1
CAWREQALMNTEAFF
TGTGCCTGGAGAGAACAGGCGCTCATGAACACTGAAGCTTTCTTT
>NA|TRBV25-1|NA|TRBJ1-2
CASSLGRGLGYTF
TGTGCCAGCAGTTTGGGAAGGGGTCTTGGCTACACCTTC
>NA|TRBV7-9|TRBD2|TRBJ2-1
CASSATSGIPDEQFF
TGTGCCAGCAGCGCGACTAGCGGAATCCCCGATGAGCAGTTCTTC
>NA|TRBV9|TRBD2|TRBJ2-7
CASSVAGGTSPYEQYF
TGTGCCAGCAGCGTAGCTGGGGGGACTAGCCCCTACGAGCAGTACTTC
>NA|TRBV6-6|NA|TRBJ1-1
CASSYSIELQSEAFF
TGTGCCAGCAGTTACTCGATTGAGCTCCAATCTGAAGCTTTCTTT
>NA|TRBV9|NA|TRBJ2-2
CASSVDRGFTGELFF
TGTGCCAGCAGCGTCGACCGGGGGTTCACCGGGGAGCTGTTTTTT
>NA|TRBV18|NA|TRBJ2-1
CASSPAVVANEQFF
TGTGCCAGCTCACCCGCCGTTGTAGCCAATGAGCAGTTCTTC
>NA|TRBV19|TRBD1|TRBJ2-7
CASSELPGQGKQQYF
TGTGCCAGTAGTGAACTCCCCGGACAGGGAAAACAGCAGTACTTC
>NA|TRBV5-1|NA|TRBJ2-7
CASSLAPSEGEQYF
TGCGCCAGCAGCTTGGCCCCTAGCGAGGGCGAGCAGTACTTC
>NA|TRBV2|TRBD2|TRBJ2-7
CATSSGSRYEQYF
TGTGCCACCTCTAGCGGGAGTAGGTACGAGCAGTACTTC
>NA|TRBV19|TRBD1|TRBJ1-1
CASRRTGVLQMNTEAFF
TGTGCCAGTAGACGGACAGGGGTGCTGCAAATGAACACTGAAGCTTTCTTT
>once|TRBV5-4|NA|TRBJ2-1
CASSPKTASSYNEQFF
TGTGCCAGCAGCCCCAAGACTGCAAGCTCCTACAATGAGCAGTTCTTC
>NA|TRBV19|NA|TRBJ2-7
CASSADSYEQYF
TGTGCCAGTAGTGCCGACAGCTACGAGCAGTACTTC
>NA|TRBV28|NA|TRBJ2-1
CASSSGWPYNEQFF
TGTGCCAGCAGTTCTGGCTGGCCCTACAATGAGCAGTTCTTC
>NA|TRBV6-1|NA|TRBJ2-7
CASSEGAVSYEQYF
TGTGCCAGCAGTGAAGGAGCGGTCTCCTACGAGCAGTACTTC
>NA|TRBV6-5|NA|TRBJ1-2
CASSRGQINYGYTF
TGTGCCAGCAGCCGTGGACAGATCAACTATGGCTACACCTTC
>NA|TRBV27|NA|TRBJ1-1
CASSLRGSTEAFF
TGTGCCAGCAGTTTAAGGGGTTCCACTGAAGCTTTCTTT
>NA|TRBV4-1|NA|TRBJ2-3
CASSQKDHPAGSTDTQYF
TGCGCCAGCAGCCAGAAAGACCATCCAGCAGGGAGCACAGATACGCAGTATTTT
>NA|TRBV15|TRBD1|TRBJ2-7
CATSRAMNRGAYEQYF
TGTGCCACCAGCAGAGCCATGAACAGGGGGGCCTACGAGCAGTACTTC
>NA|TRBV11-2|NA|TRBJ2-1
CASSLEVRYEQFF
TGTGCCAGCAGCTTAGAGGTGAGGTATGAGCAGTTCTTC
>once|TRBV27|NA|TRBJ1-5
CASSPLTKTNQPQHF
TGTGCCAGCAGTCCTCTGACGAAGACTAACCAGCCCCAGCATTTT
>NA|TRBV5-1|TRBD2|TRBJ2-1
CASSSGRASSLYYNEQFF
TGCGCCAGCAGTAGCGGGAGGGCCTCGTCTCTGTACTACAATGAGCAGTTCTTC
>few|TRBV4-1|NA|TRBJ1-3
CASSQVGEFSGNTIYF
TGCGCCAGCAGCCAAGTAGGGGAATTCTCTGGAAACACCATATATTTT
>NA|TRBV5-5|TRBD1|TRBJ1-4
CASSLRVRGPTNEKLFF
TGTGCCAGCAGCTTGCGTGTCAGGGGGCCTACTAATGAAAAACTGTTTTTT
>NA|TRBV7-8|TRBD1|TRBJ2-5
CASSLALRQGETQYF
TGTGCCAGCAGCTTAGCGCTGAGACAGGGGGAGACCCAGTACTTC
>NA|TRBV9|TRBD2|TRBJ2-1
CASSTIAGGWGEQFF
TGTGCCAGCAGCACCATAGCGGGAGGTTGGGGTGAGCAGTTCTTC
>NA|TRBV7-9|NA|TRBJ2-3
CASSSLRVPHRDTQYF
TGTGCCAGCAGCTCGCTCCGGGTCCCTCATCGGGATACGCAGTATTTT
>few|TRBV4-3|TRBD1|TRBJ2-7
CASSPGQGRYEQYF
TGCGCCAGCAGTCCTGGACAGGGGAGGTACGAGCAGTACTTC
>NA|TRBV30|TRBD2|TRBJ2-3
CAWLAGGSTDTQYF
TGTGCCTGGTTAGCGGGAGGGAGCACAGATACGCAGTATTTT
>NA|TRBV27|TRBD1|TRBJ1-6
CASSGGGNSPLHF
TGTGCCAGCAGTGGAGGGGGCAATTCACCCCTCCACTTT